This T cell receptor beta chain was sequenced during a study of identical twins. TCRdb ran MiXCR on the 5' RACE reads and lists one entry per CDR3 protein. The sample yields fewer than 550,000 distinct CDR3 sequences, approximately 14% seen once. Trimming cost V 3 bases and J 1 base; bases outside gene matches: 2. CDR1 and CDR2 (germline): DFQATT, SNEGSKA (reference sequence). The CDR3 length is 14 residues. This sample was also put to use in a study of yellow fever vaccine responses in identical twins.

The rearrangement links TRBV20-1 to TRBJ2-2; TRBD1 agrees at 7 bases. The sequence was collected from a woman aged 18-30 years in good health. Sequencing was done on a sample of CD4+ T cells sorted from blood. CDR3 in amino acids: CSASRQGNTGELFF. The CDR3 nucleotides read TGCAGTGCTAGCAGACAGGGGAACACCGGGGAGCTGTTTTTT.